The 14 T cell receptor beta chains reported below all come from one sample, sequenced in a study of cytomegalovirus exposure and HLA in healthy donors. Primers included in the PCR were 60 Vbeta and 13 Jbeta primers. The data were produced by immunoSEQ multiplex PCR, yet TCRdb's version contains in-frame clones alone and is incomplete. The sample includes 65,000 to 75,000 clones, roughly 68% of them seen just once. The source material was PBMCs. The receptors were sampled from a woman in her sixties in good health and CMV-seropositive.

Comments on this clone: Relative to the germline gene, one junction end is altered; a read error may explain this. Other nucleotide sequences in the sample specify the same CDR3. The gene calls are TRBV5-6 and TRBJ1-2; 7 nucleotides line up with TRBD1. This CDR3 is 15 amino acids long. Germline CDR1 is SGHDT and CDR2 is YYEEEE. The CDR3, as DNA: TGTGCCAGCAGCTTCTTTGTGGACAGGAGGGATGGCTACACTTTC. The encoded protein is CASSFFVDRRDGYTF.

This clone was detected a few times. The gene calls are TRBV2 and TRBJ1-1; TRBD1 matches at 7 bases. V lost 6 bases to trimming and J lost 2 bases; unmatched junction nucleotides: 6. The CDR3 consists of 14 residues. Germline-derived CDR1 and CDR2 are SNHLY and FYNNEI. The CDR3: CASSPGTANTEAFF. The DNA for the CDR3 is TGTGCCAGCAGCCCCGGGACAGCTAACACTGAAGCTTTCTTT.

CDR3 in amino acids: CAWGDRATSGNTIYF. CDR3 nucleotides: TGTGCCTGGGGGGACAGGGCCACCTCTGGAAACACCATATATTTT. The rearrangement uses TRBV30 and TRBJ1-3, with 9 bases that match TRBD1. The V gene end was trimmed by 5 bases and the J gene end by 0 bases; junction bases not matched to a gene: 5. Germline lookup yields CDR1 GTSNPN and CDR2 SVGIG (reference sequence). The CDR3 has 15 amino acids.

This sequence joins TRBV19 and TRBJ2-2; TRBD2 agrees at 7 bases. This CDR3 is built from 13 residues. J lost 6 bases, V lost 4 bases, and 2 bases had no gene match. Germline V gene data show CDR1 as LNHDA and CDR2 as SQIVND (reference sequence). Here the CDR3 reads CASSSGSSGELFF. In DNA, the CDR3 is TGTGCCAGTAGTAGCGGGAGTTCCGGGGAGCTGTTTTTT. Filled out from reference TRBV19 and TRBJ2-2, the complete variable domain reads DGGITQSPKYLFRKEGQNVTLSCEQNLNHDAMYWYRQDPGQGLRLIYYSQIVNDFQKGDIAEGYSVSREKKESFPLTVTSAQKNPTAFYLCASSSGSSGELFFGEGSRLTVL.

Only one count was recorded for this clone. V and J are TRBV7-3 and TRBJ1-1; D not certain. Looked up from germline, CDR1 is SGHTA and CDR2 is FQGTGA. This CDR3 comprises 14 residues. Trimming stripped 1 base from V and 1 base from J, with 7 bases between. The CDR3 sequence is CASSLNPGNTEAFF. CDR3 in DNA: TGTGCCAGCAGCTTAAATCCAGGGAACACTGAAGCTTTCTTT.

The rearrangement links TRBV5-1 to TRBJ2-7, with TRBD2 matching over 9 bases. The germline V gene encodes CDR1 SGHRS and CDR2 YFSETQ. The CDR3 contains 16 residues. Losses at the gene ends were 3 bases for V and 5 bases for J; bases not matched to a gene: 12. The CDR3 region is CASSSGRREGVNEQYF. CDR3 bases: TGCGCCAGCAGCTCGGGCAGGCGGGAGGGCGTTAACGAGCAGTACTTC.

This rearrangement joins TRBV5-1 to TRBJ1-2; no clear D gene. Trimming stripped 0 bases from V and 4 bases from J, with 7 bases between. This CDR3 is 13 amino acids long. Germline assignment: CDR1 SGHRS and CDR2 YFSETQ. The CDR3 sequence is CASSLGAGYGYTF. CDR3 DNA: TGCGCCAGCAGCTTGGGGGCCGGCTATGGCTACACCTTC.

On this clone: The germline gene is not matched at one end of the junction; a read error may be the cause. The chain joins TRBV29-1 to TRBJ1-5; D perhaps matches TRBD1 (6 bases). Germline V gives CDR1 SQVTM, CDR2 ANQGSEA. The CDR3 runs 13 residues. The CDR3 sequence: CSVDGGWNPPLHF. The CDR3 coding sequence is TGCAGCGTTGATGGGGGCTGGAATCCGCCCCTGCATTTT.

The chain recombines TRBV19 with TRBJ1-5; D is unclear. The CDR3 spans 16 residues. V lost 5 bases to trimming and J lost 3 bases, with 17 bases between them. CDR1 and CDR2 from the germline V gene are LNHDA and SQIVND (reference sequence). CDR3 region: CASSAMWAGSNQPQHF. In DNA, the CDR3 is TGTGCCAGTAGTGCCATGTGGGCAGGCTCCAATCAGCCCCAGCATTTT.

This clone is a singleton in its sample. The rearrangement joins TRBV18 to TRBJ2-1; 10 nucleotides line up with TRBD2. Germline V CDR1 and CDR2: KGHSH, LQKENI. Trimming took 4 bases from V and 5 from J; bases not matched to a gene: 11. This CDR3 comprises 17 residues. CDR3 coding DNA: TGTGCCAGCTCACTCCAGAAGGGTAGCGGGGGGCACAATGAGCAGTTCTTC. Translated: CASSLQKGSGGHNEQFF.

V and J are TRBV7-9 and TRBJ1-2; possible D gene TRBD1, 6 bases. Germline loops: CDR1 SEHNR, CDR2 FQNEAQ (reference sequence). Trimming pared 5 bases from V and 3 bases from J, leaving 10 bases between. The CDR3 is 13 residues long. Written as DNA, the CDR3 is TGTGCCAGCAGCGCCTGGACAGACTATGGCTACACCTTC. Residues: CASSAWTDYGYTF.

This clone has only a few counts. The chain has TRBV19 and TRBJ1-4; D is uncertain. CDR3 size: 16 residues. The V and J ends lost 1 base and 8 bases respectively, with 17 bases between them. Germline lookup yields CDR1 LNHDA and CDR2 SQIVND (reference sequence). The CDR3 protein is CASSIVNALAAEKLFF. The CDR3 region has the DNA TGTGCCAGTAGTATAGTAAACGCCCTTGCGGCCGAAAAACTGTTTTTT.

Worth noting for this clone: The junction differs from germline at one of its ends, possibly a read error. The chain links TRBV9 to TRBJ1-6; perhaps TRBD1 as D (5 bases). The CDR3 length is 12 residues. Per the germline V gene, CDR1 is SGDLS and CDR2 is YYNGEE. The CDR3 region is CASGAPNLPRHF. The CDR3 DNA follows: TGTGCCAGCGGGGCGCCTAATTTACCCCGCCACTTT.

The J gene is TRBJ2-7, the V gene TRBV6-1; a possible D gene is TRBD2 (6 bases). From germline, CDR1 is MNHNS and CDR2 SASEGT. The CDR3 is made up of 13 amino acids. Between the trimmed V and J ends, which lost 8 bases and 0 bases, there was a span of 11 bases. The CDR3 is CASSPGLSYEQYF. The CDR3, as DNA: TGTGCCAGCTCCCCGGGACTCTCCTACGAGCAGTACTTC.